This TCR beta chain was observed in a study of blood T cell repertoires in COVID-19. About the study: Both acute and convalescent COVID-19 samples were obtained from the United States, Italy and Spain.

Measured with immunoSEQ multiplex PCR; TCRdb has only the in-frame clones, and not every one. The table shows about 97,000 clones, with 70% to 90% occurring only once. Followed longitudinally, the Seattle patients had been enrolled during active infection. The source material was peripheral blood. The receptor's source is a man between 50 and 59 years old with COVID-19, enrolled during active disease.

CDR3 protein: CASSLVGAGQPQHF. DNA of the CDR3: TGCGCCAGCAGCTTGGTGGGGGCCGGTCAGCCCCAGCATTTT. V is TRBV5-1 and J is TRBJ1-5; tentatively, D is TRBD1 (6 bases). This CDR3 has 14 residues. Germline CDR1 and CDR2: SGHRS and YFSETQ. The V and J ends lost 0 bases and 6 bases respectively, with 10 bases between them.